Presented here are 8 T cell receptor beta chains from one specimen sequenced in a study of cytomegalovirus exposure and HLA in healthy donors. The PCR employed 60 Vbeta primers together with 13 Jbeta primers. The table came from immunoSEQ multiplex PCR; TCRdb's copy has only in-frame clones and leaves some out. Its table lists approximately 58,000 clones. Sequencing input: PBMCs. The receptors derive from a man aged 18 to 29 in good health and CMV-seropositive.

The chain is built from TRBV13 and TRBJ2-5; TRBD2 matches 8 bases. Matching the DNA end better, TRBJ2-7 makes the J call doubtful. CDR1 and CDR2 (germline): PRHDT, FYEKMQ (reference sequence). This CDR3 is 16 amino acids long. The CDR3 here is CASSLRREGSRYEQYF. The CDR3 nucleotides are TGTGCCAGCAGCCTGAGACGGGAGGGCTCTAGGTACGAGCAGTACTTC.

The chain links TRBV2 to TRBJ2-1; 14 bases are shared with TRBD2. J gave up 1 base and V 3 bases, and 11 bases lay outside the gene matches. The CDR3 runs to 20 residues. The germline V gene has CDR1 SNHLY and CDR2 FYNNEI. The CDR3 nucleotides read TGTGCCAGCAGTGATAACGGACTAGCGGGAGGTCGGGGGTCCTACAATGAGCAGTTCTTC. Translating gives CASSDNGLAGGRGSYNEQFF.

The chain links TRBV28 to TRBJ2-7; D might be TRBD2 (5 bases). V was clipped by 5 bases and J by 3 bases, with 11 bases between them. The CDR3 consists of 13 residues. Germline assignment: CDR1 MDHEN and CDR2 SYDVKM. CDR3 sequence reads: CASSTGLFYEQYF. DNA of the CDR3: TGTGCCAGCAGTACCGGACTCTTCTACGAGCAGTACTTC. Full variable domain (missing parts from reference TRBV28 and TRBJ2-7): DVKVTQSSRYLVKRTGEKVFLECVQDMDHENMFWYRQDPGLGLRLIYFSYDVKMKEKGDIPEGYSVSREKKERFSLILESASTNQTSMYLCASSTGLFYEQYFGPGTRLTVT.

The gene calls are TRBV7-6 and TRBJ1-2, with unresolved D. The CDR3 contains 14 residues. The germline CDR1 and CDR2 sequences are SGHVS and FNYEAQ. Trimming left V 0 bases short and J 8 bases short, with 13 bases between. The CDR3 here is CASSLAQGSGGYTF. In nucleotides, the CDR3 is TGTGCCAGCAGCTTAGCGCAAGGGTCGGGGGGCTACACCTTC.

The chain couples TRBV19 to TRBJ1-2, with D maybe TRBD1 (6 bases). Germline-derived CDR1 and CDR2 are LNHDA and SQIVND (reference sequence). The CDR3 is made up of 13 amino acids. Trimming took 5 bases from V and 4 from J, leaving 11 bases between them. The DNA of the CDR3 is TGTGCCAGTAGTCGAGGGACAATCTATGGCTACACCTTC. Protein product: CASSRGTIYGYTF.

This chain links TRBV4-2 with TRBJ2-7; 8 bases align to TRBD2. Germline V lookup: CDR1 LGHNA, CDR2 YNFKEQ. The CDR3 spans 15 residues. Trimming removed 0 bases from V and 0 bases from J; junction bases left unmatched: 1. The CDR3 sequence: CASSQESGSSYEQYF. In nucleotides, the CDR3 is TGTGCCAGCAGCCAAGAAAGCGGGAGCTCCTACGAGCAGTACTTC.

This chain connects TRBV9 to TRBJ2-7; 7 nucleotides agree with TRBD1. The V and J ends lost 3 bases and 3 bases, in that order; junction bases with no gene match: 6. This CDR3 spans 14 amino acids. CDR1 and CDR2 (germline): SGDLS, YYNGEE. CDR3: CASSAPGTDYEQYF. The CDR3 DNA sequence: TGTGCCAGCAGCGCCCCCGGGACAGACTACGAGCAGTACTTC.

This chain connects TRBV27 to TRBJ2-3; 16 nucleotides line up with TRBD2. The CDR3 loop spans 18 amino acids. Germline CDR1 MNHEY, CDR2 SMNVEV (reference sequence). Unmatched junction bases numbered 5, after V lost 0 bases and J lost 5 bases. The CDR3 coding sequence is TGTGCCAGCAGTTTATCTGGGACTAGCGGGAGGGTTGGAGATACGCAGTATTTT. Amino acids: CASSLSGTSGRVGDTQYF.